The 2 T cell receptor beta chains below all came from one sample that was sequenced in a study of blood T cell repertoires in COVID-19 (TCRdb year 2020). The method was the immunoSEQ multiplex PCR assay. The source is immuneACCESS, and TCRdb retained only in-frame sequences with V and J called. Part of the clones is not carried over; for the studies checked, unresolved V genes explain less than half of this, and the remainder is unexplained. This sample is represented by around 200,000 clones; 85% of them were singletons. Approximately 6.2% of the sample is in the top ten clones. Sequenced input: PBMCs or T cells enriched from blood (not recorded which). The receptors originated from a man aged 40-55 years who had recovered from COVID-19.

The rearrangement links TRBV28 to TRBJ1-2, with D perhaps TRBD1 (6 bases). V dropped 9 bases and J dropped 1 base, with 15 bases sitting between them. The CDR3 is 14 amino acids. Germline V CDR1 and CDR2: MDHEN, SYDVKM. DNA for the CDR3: TGTGCCAGTGCCACAGGGCCGGATAACTATGGCTACACCTTC. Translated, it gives CASATGPDNYGYTF.

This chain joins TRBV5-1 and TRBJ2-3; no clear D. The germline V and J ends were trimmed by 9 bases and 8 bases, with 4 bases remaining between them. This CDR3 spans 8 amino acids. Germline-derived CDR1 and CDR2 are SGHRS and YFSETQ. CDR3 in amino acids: CANCTQYF. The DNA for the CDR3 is TGCGCCAACTGTACGCAGTATTTT.